This entry features one T cell receptor beta chain sequence. This receptor's antigen is unknown. No base qualities exist here, and no much larger clone lies one base off it. The data are from a study of spatial heterogeneity in lung cancer (dated 2019 in TCRdb). About the investigation overall: Donors were 70 or so patients with early-stage, untreated non-small cell lung cancer from the lung TRACERx cohort. TCR repertoire features were related to nonsynonymous mutation counts determined by whole-exome sequencing of tumor tissue. In the raw uncorrected reads, each unique combination of TCR and UMI appeared on average more than ten times. Beta-chain transcripts were consistently detected in greater numbers than alpha-chain transcripts, which likely reflected higher beta-chain transcript abundance. The study quantitatively compared TCR alpha and beta repertoires across multiple tumor regions, matched nontumor lung and blood in non-small cell lung cancer. Both alpha and beta chains were TCR-sequenced in fewer than 250 tumor regions, 64 matched nontumor lung samples and 56 PBMC samples obtained at surgery. Follow-up PBMC samples were sequenced whenever available, with a median time to follow-up of about 24 months after resection.

The library was prepared using 5' RACE. Sequencing was carried out with a NextSeq 500. The TCR library protocol attached a unique molecular identifier to each TCR cDNA molecule to allow correction of PCR and sequencing errors. In the authors' own workflow: Decombinator tools were used for TCR identification, UMI-based error correction and CDR3 extraction. Expanded TCRs were defined as those above a frequency of 2 per 1,000, corresponding to the top 1% of the tumor frequency distribution. Each repertoire was subsampled 100 times to 5,000 TCRs, after which Renyi diversity was computed with the R vegan package. CDR3 similarity networks were built from amino acid triplet string-kernel similarity, connecting CDR3s with pairwise similarity above 0.82. TCRdb reprocessing: public reads trimmed at Q25 with fastp, clones called with MiXCR, in-frame beta chains kept. Rows matching on CDR3 protein sequence are summarized as one entry with the most common DNA and genes. TCRdb's processing, not the authors', yielded these V and J calls. A total of roughly 70,000 distinct CDR3 sequences appear in this sample, approximately 9% of them only once. 1.5% to 2% of the sample is taken by the ten largest.

The paper as a whole reports these results and caveats: Only roughly 13 patients were included in the comparisons of baseline and follow-up blood repertoires. Additional single-cell paired TCR alpha and beta sequencing was considered necessary to confirm, at a functional level, the hypothesis that regional TCRs recognize regional mutations. Ubiquitous expanded tumor TCRs were found in blood more often at tumor resection than at routine follow-up.

The germline V gene gives CDR1 as SQVTM and CDR2 as ANQGSEA. From the cysteine up to the phenylalanine, the CDR3 has a length of 9 residues. Of all the DNA, just the CDR3 is kept, 27 bases in frame from base 1. The germline ends are 3 bases apart after V is trimmed by 6 bases and J by 6 bases. This specimen's time point label, per the study, means: blood at routine non-recurrence follow-up after resection. TCR sequencing used whole RNA extracted from tumor and nontumor lung tissue, or from cryopreserved PBMC samples, without cell sorting. Only patients for whom sufficient RNA was available from at least two tumor regions were selected for TCR sequencing.

This specimen was PBMCs, taken at follow-up. The chain employs TRBV29-1 and TRBJ1-5, with the D segment identity uncertain. The sequence derives from a female donor with early-stage non-small cell lung cancer. The DNA sequence follows: TGCAGCGTCGGTCAGCCCCAGCATTTT. Its amino acids are CSVGQPQHF.